These T cell receptor beta chains were read from a single sample in a study of OX40 agonist ivuxolimab in advanced cancers. Libraries were prepared by immunoSEQ multiplex PCR; TCRdb keeps only in-frame clonotypes and omits some of them. The sample yields tens of thousands of clones, approximately 80% seen once. The sequencing here drew on CD4+ or CD8+ T cells sorted from blood, taken in a trial of the OX40 agonist ivuxolimab. These receptors were obtained from an adult with an advanced solid tumor such as melanoma, head and neck, liver or kidney cancer. CDR3s include the opening cysteine and the closing phenylalanine or tryptophan. A D gene is named only where the DNA matches it firmly. The listing skips clone size in some rows; elsewhere it reads once, few, many or a size class.

size	V	J	D	DNA	CDR3
.	TRBV5-1	TRBJ2-5	.	TGCGCCAGCAGCGGGGGTGGGGCGGTAGGAGAGACCCAGTACTTC	CASSGGGAVGETQYF
.	TRBV18	TRBJ2-2	.	TGTGCCAGCTCAGCCGCCAGGGCCGGGGAGCTGTTTTTT	CASSAARAGELFF
.	TRBV7-8	TRBJ1-5	.	TGTGCCAGCAGCTTGTTACAGGGAGGACAGCCCCAGCATTTT	CASSLLQGGQPQHF
.	TRBV6-1	TRBJ2-3	.	TGTGCCAGCAGCCCCGACCAGACAGATACGCAGTATTTT	CASSPDQTDTQYF
.	TRBV6-5	TRBJ1-1	.	TGTGCCAGCAGTCAGCAGGGGTTCTCGGCTTTCTTT	CASSQQGFSAFF
.	TRBV5-1	TRBJ1-6	TRBD1	TGCGCCAGCAGCTTAAGACAGGGAGGCTCACCCCTCCACTTT	CASSLRQGGSPLHF
.	TRBV25-1	TRBJ2-2	.	TGTGCCAGCTCCCAGGCGGGCACCGGGGAGCTGTTTTTT	CASSQAGTGELFF
.	TRBV5-1	TRBJ1-6	.	TGCGCCAGCAGCTTGGGGTTGGGCTCACCCCTCCACTTT	CASSLGLGSPLHF
.	TRBV7-3	TRBJ2-2	.	TGTGCCAGCAGCCTCAAGGGGGGCACCGGGGAGCTGTTTTTT	CASSLKGGTGELFF
.	TRBV6-6	TRBJ1-2	.	TGTGCCAGCAGCCTAGGCACCCCAGGGGACTATGGCTACACCTTC	CASSLGTPGDYGYTF
.	TRBV5-1	TRBJ1-1	.	TGCGCCAGCAGCGATCTAGGGATTCCGGGCACTGAAGCTTTCTTT	CASSDLGIPGTEAFF
.	TRBV6-5	TRBJ2-3	.	TGTGCCAGCAGTGCCCCGACTTCCACAGATACGCAGTATTTT	CASSAPTSTDTQYF
once	TRBV30	TRBJ2-2	TRBD2	TGTGCCTGGATCCCGGGACTAGCGCTACCCACCGGGGAGCTGTTTTTT	CAWIPGLALPTGELFF
.	TRBV7-9	TRBJ1-1	.	TGTGCCAGCAGCTTAGACCAAGTTACCCGAGCTTTCTTT	CASSLDQVTRAFF
many	TRBV6-6	TRBJ1-5	.	TGTGCCAGCAGTTACCTGGGGAGCGGCCAGCCCCAGCATTTT	CASSYLGSGQPQHF
.	TRBV29-1	TRBJ1-2	TRBD1	TGCAGCGCCGCCCAGGGGGTAGACTATGGCTACACCTTC	CSAAQGVDYGYTF
.	TRBV6-1	TRBJ2-5	.	TGTGCCAGCAGTGAAGGGCAGGGAACCCAAGAGACCCAGTACTTC	CASSEGQGTQETQYF
.	TRBV19	TRBJ2-7	.	TGTGCCAGTAGTATCGGGGGCGGCTCCTACGAGCAGTACTTC	CASSIGGGSYEQYF
.	TRBV30	TRBJ1-5	.	TGTGCCTGGAGTGGACAGGCGAGACAGCCCCAGCATTTT	CAWSGQARQPQHF
.	TRBV2	TRBJ2-1	TRBD2	TGTGCCAGCGGGACTAGCGGCTCCTACAATGAGCAGTTCTTC	CASGTSGSYNEQFF
.	TRBV15	TRBJ2-1	.	TGTGCCACCAGCAGAGATATTGTCCCAAGGGGGACTAATGAGCAGTTCTTC	CATSRDIVPRGTNEQFF
few	TRBV5-1	TRBJ2-5	.	TGCGCCAGCAGCTTTTTAGGTAGGGGCCAAGAGACCCAGTACTTC	CASSFLGRGQETQYF
.	TRBV5-4	TRBJ2-7	.	TGTGCCAGCAGCTTGTCGGGGACGGTAGCCTACGAGCAGTACTTC	CASSLSGTVAYEQYF
.	TRBV7-9	TRBJ1-2	TRBD1	TGTGCCAGCAGCTTAGCGCTCGGGACAGGGAGCTATGGCTACACCTTC	CASSLALGTGSYGYTF